This T cell receptor (beta chain) was recovered during a study of monozygotic twins with inflammatory bowel disease. The CDR3 extends over 12 amino acids. In germline, CDR1 is MNHNS, CDR2 SASEGT. Researchers ran eight separate cDNA reactions for each sample. Using the 5' RACE reads, TCRdb records one entry per CDR3 protein without DNA. This sample's table reports over 110,000 distinct CDR3 sequences. A 2.5 ml blood sample was drawn per donor. Sequenced material: blood. The sequence was obtained from a human donor with ulcerative colitis or Crohn's disease, or a healthy co-twin of an affected twin (not recorded which). The rearrangement links TRBV6-1 to TRBJ1-2. This CDR3 is CASVRNNYGYTF.